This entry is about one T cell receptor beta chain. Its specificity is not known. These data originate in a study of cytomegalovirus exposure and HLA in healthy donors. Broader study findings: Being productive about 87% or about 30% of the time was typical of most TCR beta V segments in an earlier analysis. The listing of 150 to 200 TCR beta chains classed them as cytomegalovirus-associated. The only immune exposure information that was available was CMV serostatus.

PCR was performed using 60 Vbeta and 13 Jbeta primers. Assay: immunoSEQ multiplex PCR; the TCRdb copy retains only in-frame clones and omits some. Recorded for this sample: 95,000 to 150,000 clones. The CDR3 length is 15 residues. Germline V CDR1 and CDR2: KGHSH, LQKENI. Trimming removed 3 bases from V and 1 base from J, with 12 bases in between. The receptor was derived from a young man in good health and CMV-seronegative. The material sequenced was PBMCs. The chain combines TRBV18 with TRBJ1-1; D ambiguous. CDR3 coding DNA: TGTGCCAGCTCACCTAGGAGGGAGGCGAACACTGAAGCTTTCTTT. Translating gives CASSPRREANTEAFF.